This T cell receptor (beta chain) stems from a study of T cell changes during pregnancy in multiple sclerosis. Per the germline V gene, CDR1 is SGHRS and CDR2 is YFSETQ. The CDR3 spans 15 residues. The V end lost 3 bases, the J end lost 9 bases, and 22 bases lay between the germline ends. TCRdb's copy holds only in-frame clones and misses some; the assay was immunoSEQ multiplex PCR. The sample yields about 100,000 clones, around 93% seen once. The starting material was peripheral blood, obtained after pregnancy. The TCR was taken from a female donor with multiple sclerosis, enrolled in a pregnancy study. V is TRBV5-1 and J is TRBJ2-7; D is possibly TRBD1 (5 bases). The CDR3 nucleotides read TGCGCCAGCAGCTGGAGCACAGGATCTCCCGGCGGGCAGTACTTC. It translates to CASSWSTGSPGGQYF.